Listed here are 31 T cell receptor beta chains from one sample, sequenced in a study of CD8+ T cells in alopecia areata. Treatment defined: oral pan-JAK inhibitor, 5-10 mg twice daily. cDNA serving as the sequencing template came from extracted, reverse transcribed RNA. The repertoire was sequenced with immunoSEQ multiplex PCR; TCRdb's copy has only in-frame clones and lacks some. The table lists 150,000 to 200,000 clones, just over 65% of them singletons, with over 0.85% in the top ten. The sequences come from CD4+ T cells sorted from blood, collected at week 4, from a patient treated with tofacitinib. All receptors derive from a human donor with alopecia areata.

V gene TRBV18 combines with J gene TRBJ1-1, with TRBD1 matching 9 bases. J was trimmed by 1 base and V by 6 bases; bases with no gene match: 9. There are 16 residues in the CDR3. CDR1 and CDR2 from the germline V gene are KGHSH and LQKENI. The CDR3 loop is CASSYFPGQGNTEAFF. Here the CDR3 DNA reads TGTGCCAGCTCCTACTTCCCGGGACAGGGGAACACTGAAGCTTTCTTT.

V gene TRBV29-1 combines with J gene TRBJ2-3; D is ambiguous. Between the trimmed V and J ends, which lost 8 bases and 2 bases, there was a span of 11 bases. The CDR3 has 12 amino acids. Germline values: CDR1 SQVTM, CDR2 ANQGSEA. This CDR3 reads CSFVGSTDTQYF. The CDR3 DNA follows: TGCAGCTTCGTGGGATCCACAGATACGCAGTATTTT.

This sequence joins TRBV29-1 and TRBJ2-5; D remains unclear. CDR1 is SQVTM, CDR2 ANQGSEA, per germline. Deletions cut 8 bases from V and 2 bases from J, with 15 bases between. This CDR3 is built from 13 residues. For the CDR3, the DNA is TGCAGCTCTGAGGACGTTGGGCAAGAGACCCAGTACTTC. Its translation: CSSEDVGQETQYF. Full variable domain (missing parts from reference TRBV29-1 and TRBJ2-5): SAVISQKPSRDICQRGTSLTIQCQVDSQVTMMFWYRQQPGQSLTLIATANQGSEATYESGFVIDKFPISRPNLTFSTLTVSNMSPEDSSIYLCSSEDVGQETQYFGPGTRLLVL.

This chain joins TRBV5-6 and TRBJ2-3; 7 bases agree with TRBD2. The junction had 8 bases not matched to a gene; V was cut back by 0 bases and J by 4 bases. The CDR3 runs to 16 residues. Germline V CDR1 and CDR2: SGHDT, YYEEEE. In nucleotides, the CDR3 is TGTGCCAGCAGCTTGGAATGGACTAGAGACGCAGATACGCAGTATTTT. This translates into CASSLEWTRDADTQYF.

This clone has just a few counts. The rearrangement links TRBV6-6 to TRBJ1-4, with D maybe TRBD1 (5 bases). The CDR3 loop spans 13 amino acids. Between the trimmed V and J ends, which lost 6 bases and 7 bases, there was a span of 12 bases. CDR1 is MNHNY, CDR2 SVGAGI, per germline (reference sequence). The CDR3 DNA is TGTGCCAGCAGAGGCAGGGAGGGTGAAAAACTGTTTTTT. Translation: CASRGREGEKLFF.

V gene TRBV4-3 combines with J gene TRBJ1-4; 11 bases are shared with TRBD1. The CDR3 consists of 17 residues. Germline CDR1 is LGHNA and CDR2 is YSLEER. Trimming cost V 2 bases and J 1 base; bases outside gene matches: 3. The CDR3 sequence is CASSQFGTGGTNEKLFF. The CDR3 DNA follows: TGCGCCAGCAGCCAATTCGGGACAGGGGGAACTAATGAAAAACTGTTTTTT.

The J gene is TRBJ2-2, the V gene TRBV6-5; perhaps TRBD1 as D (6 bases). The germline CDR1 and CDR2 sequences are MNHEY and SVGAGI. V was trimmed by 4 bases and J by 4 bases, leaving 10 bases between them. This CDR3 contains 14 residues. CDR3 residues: CASSLQGGTGELFF. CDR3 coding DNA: TGTGCCAGCAGTTTACAGGGTGGCACCGGGGAGCTGTTTTTT.

The CDR3 DNA sequence: TGTGCCAGCAGCGCTGACAGGGGGCGGGGTGACTACACCTTC. Translating it yields CASSADRGRGDYTF. V gene TRBV4-2 combines with J gene TRBJ1-2, with TRBD1 matching 10 bases. The CDR3 runs 14 residues. V was clipped by 5 bases and J by 10 bases; unmatched bases: 10. Per germline, CDR1 LGHNA and CDR2 YNFKEQ.

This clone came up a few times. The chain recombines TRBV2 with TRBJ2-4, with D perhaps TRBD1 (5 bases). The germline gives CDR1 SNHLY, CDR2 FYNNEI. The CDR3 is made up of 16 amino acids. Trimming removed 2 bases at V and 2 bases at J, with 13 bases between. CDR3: CASSEYAGNTKNIQYF. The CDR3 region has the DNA TGTGCCAGCAGTGAATATGCAGGGAATACCAAAAACATTCAGTACTTC.

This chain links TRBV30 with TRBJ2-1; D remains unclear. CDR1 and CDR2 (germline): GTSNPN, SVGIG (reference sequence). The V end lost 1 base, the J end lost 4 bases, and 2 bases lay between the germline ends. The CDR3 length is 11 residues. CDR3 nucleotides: TGTGCCTGGAGTGGATACAATGAGCAGTTCTTC. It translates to CAWSGYNEQFF.

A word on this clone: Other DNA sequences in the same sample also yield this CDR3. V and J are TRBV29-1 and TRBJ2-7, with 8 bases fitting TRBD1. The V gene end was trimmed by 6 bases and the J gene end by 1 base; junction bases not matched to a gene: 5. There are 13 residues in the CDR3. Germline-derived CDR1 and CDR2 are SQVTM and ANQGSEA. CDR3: CSVGQGRSYEQYF. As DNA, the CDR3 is TGCAGCGTAGGACAGGGTAGGTCCTACGAGCAGTACTTC.

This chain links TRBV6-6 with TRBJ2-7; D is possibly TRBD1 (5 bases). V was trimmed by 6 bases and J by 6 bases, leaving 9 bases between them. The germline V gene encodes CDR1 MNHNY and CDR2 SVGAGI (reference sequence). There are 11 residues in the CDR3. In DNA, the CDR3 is TGTGCCAGCAGGATGGACACCGAGCAGTACTTC. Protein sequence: CASRMDTEQYF.

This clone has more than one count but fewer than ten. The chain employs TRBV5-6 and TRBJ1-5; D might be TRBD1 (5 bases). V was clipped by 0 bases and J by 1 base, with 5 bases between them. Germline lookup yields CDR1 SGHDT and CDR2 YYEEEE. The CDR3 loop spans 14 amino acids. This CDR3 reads CASSLGQSNQPQHF. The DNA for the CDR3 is TGTGCCAGCAGCTTGGGACAGAGCAATCAGCCCCAGCATTTT.

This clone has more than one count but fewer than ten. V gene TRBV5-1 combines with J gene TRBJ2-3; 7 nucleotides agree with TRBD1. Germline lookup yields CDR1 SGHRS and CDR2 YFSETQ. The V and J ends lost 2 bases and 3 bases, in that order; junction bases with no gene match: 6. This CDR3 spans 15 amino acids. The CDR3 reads CASSFRDSSTDTQYF. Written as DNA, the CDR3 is TGCGCCAGCAGCTTCCGGGACAGCTCGACAGATACGCAGTATTTT.

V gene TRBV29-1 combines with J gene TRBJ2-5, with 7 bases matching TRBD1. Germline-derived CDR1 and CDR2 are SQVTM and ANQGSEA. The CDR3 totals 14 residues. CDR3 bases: TGCAGTATTCAGACAGGGCGAGTGGAAGAGACCCAGTACTTC. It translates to CSIQTGRVEETQYF. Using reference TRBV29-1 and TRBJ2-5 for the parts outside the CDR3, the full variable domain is SAVISQKPSRDICQRGTSLTIQCQVDSQVTMMFWYRQQPGQSLTLIATANQGSEATYESGFVIDKFPISRPNLTFSTLTVSNMSPEDSSIYLCSIQTGRVEETQYFGPGTRLLVL.

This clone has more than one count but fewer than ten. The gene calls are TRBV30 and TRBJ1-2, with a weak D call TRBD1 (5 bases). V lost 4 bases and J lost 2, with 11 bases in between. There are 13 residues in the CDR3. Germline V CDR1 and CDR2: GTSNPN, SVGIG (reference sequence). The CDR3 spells CAWTGFINYGYTF. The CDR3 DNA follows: TGTGCCTGGACAGGGTTCATCAACTATGGCTACACCTTC.

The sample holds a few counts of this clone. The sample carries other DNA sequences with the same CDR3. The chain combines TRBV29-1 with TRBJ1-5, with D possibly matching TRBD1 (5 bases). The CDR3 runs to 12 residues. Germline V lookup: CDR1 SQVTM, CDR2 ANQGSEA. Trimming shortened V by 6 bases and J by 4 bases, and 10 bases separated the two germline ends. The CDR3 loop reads CSVGGANQPQHF. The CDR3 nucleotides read TGCAGCGTGGGGGGAGCTAATCAGCCCCAGCATTTT.

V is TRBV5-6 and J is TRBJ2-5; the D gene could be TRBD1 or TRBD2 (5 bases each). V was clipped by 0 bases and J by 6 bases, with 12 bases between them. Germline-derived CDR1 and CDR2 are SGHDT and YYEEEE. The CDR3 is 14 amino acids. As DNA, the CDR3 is TGTGCCAGCAGCTTGGACGAGGGGAGCAAGACCCAGTACTTC. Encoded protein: CASSLDEGSKTQYF.

CDR3 in DNA: TGTGCCACCAGCAGACCAACCCGGACGGGATCCTCCTACGAGCAGTACTTC. Protein product: CATSRPTRTGSSYEQYF. The V gene is TRBV15, the J gene TRBJ2-7; tentative D call: TRBD2 (5 bases). The CDR3 covers 17 residues. The germline CDR1 and CDR2 sequences are LNHNV and YYDKDF (reference sequence). V was pared by 2 bases and J by 0 bases, with 17 bases between.

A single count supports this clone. CDR3 sequence (DNA): TGCGCCAGCAGCCAAGATGCAACAGGATATGGCTACACCTTC. This codes for CASSQDATGYGYTF. The chain carries TRBV4-3 and TRBJ1-2; weak D call: TRBD1 (5 bases). Trimming stripped 0 bases from V and 5 bases from J, with 10 bases between. From germline, CDR1 is LGHNA and CDR2 YSLEER. CDR3 size: 14 residues.

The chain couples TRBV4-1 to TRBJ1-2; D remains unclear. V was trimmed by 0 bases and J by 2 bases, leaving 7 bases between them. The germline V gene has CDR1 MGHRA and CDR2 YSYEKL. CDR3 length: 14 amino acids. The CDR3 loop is CASSQDSDNYGYTF. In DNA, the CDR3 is TGCGCCAGCAGCCAAGATTCGGACAACTATGGCTACACCTTC.

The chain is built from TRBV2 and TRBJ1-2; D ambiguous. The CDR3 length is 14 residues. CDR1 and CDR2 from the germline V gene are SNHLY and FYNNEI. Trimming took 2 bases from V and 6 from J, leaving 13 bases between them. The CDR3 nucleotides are TGTGCCAGCAGTGAATTTGGGGAAGTCGATGGCTACACCTTC. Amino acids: CASSEFGEVDGYTF.

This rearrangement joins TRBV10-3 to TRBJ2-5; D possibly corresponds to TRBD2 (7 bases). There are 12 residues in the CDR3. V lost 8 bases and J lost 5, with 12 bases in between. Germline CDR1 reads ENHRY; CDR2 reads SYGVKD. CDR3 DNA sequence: TGTGCCATCCGGGGGGCTTCGGAGACCCAGTACTTC. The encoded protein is CAIRGASETQYF.

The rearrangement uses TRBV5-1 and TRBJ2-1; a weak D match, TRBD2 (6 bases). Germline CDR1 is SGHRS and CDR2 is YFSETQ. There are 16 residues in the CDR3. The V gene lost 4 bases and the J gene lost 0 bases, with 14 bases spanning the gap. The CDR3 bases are TGCGCCAGCAGCCCCGGGGGTTCGAGCTCCTACAATGAGCAGTTCTTC. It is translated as CASSPGGSSSYNEQFF.

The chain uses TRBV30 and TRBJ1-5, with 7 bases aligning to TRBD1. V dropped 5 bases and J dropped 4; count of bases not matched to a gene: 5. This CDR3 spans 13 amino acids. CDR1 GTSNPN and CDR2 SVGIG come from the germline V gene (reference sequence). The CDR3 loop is CAWQGQPNQPQHF. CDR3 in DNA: TGTGCCTGGCAGGGACAGCCGAATCAGCCCCAGCATTTT.

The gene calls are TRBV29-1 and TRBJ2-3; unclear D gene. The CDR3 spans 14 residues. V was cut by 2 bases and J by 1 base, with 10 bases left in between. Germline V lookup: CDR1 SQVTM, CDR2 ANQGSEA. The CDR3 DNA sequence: TGCAGCGTTGAAATAGATCATGGCACAGATACGCAGTATTTT. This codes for CSVEIDHGTDTQYF.

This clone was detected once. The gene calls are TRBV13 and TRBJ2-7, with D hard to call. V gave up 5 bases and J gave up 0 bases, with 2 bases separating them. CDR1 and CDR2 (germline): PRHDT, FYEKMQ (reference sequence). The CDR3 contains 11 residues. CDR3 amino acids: CASSTSYEQYF. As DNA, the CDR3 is TGTGCCAGCAGCACCTCCTACGAGCAGTACTTC.

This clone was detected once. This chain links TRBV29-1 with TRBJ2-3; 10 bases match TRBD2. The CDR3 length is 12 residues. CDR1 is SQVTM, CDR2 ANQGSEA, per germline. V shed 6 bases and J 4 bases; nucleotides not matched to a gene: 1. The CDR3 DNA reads TGCAGCGTCGGACTAGCGGCAGATACGCAGTATTTT. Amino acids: CSVGLAADTQYF.

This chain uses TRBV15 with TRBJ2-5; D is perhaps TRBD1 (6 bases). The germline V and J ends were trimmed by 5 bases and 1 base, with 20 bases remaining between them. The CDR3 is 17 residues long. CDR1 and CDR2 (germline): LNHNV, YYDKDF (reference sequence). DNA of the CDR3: TGTGCCACCAGCTCCTTCCCCCCGGGACACCCCCAAGAGACCCAGTACTTC. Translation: CATSSFPPGHPQETQYF.

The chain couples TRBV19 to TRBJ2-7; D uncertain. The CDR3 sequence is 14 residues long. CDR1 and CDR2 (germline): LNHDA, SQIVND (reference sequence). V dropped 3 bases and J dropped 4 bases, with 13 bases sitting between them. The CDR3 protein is CASSIGTTQYEQYF. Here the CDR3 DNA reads TGTGCCAGTAGTATCGGTACAACCCAGTACGAGCAGTACTTC.

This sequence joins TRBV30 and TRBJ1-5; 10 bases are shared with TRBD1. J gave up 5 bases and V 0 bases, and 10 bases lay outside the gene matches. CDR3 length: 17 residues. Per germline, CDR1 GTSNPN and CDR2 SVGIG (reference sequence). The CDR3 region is CAWSVRGDRGWDQPQHF. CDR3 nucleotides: TGTGCCTGGAGTGTACGTGGGGACAGGGGTTGGGATCAGCCCCAGCATTTT.